This T cell receptor beta chain was identified in a study of blood T cell repertoires in COVID-19. At the level of the study: COVID-19 samples, acute and convalescent, were from the United States, Italy and Spain. In each case, the material was cDNA or gDNA derived from T cells, B-cell-depleted T cells, or PBMCs.

J gave up 3 bases and V 5 bases, and 7 bases lay outside the gene matches. The germline V gene encodes CDR1 KGHDR and CDR2 SFDVKD. The CDR3 covers 16 residues. TCRdb's table, derived via immunoSEQ multiplex PCR, lists solely in-frame clones and lacks some. The data contain more than 65,000 clones, approximately 75% of them seen just once; the ten biggest clones take up roughly 48%. This sequence originates from a human donor in a cohort sampled during active COVID-19. The specimen sequenced was peripheral blood. The chain joins TRBV24-1 to TRBJ2-1; 9 bases agree with TRBD2. Written as DNA, the CDR3 is TGTGCCACCAGTGGTCGCGGGGGGGCCCACTACAATGAGCAGTTCTTC. Translated: CATSGRGGAHYNEQFF.